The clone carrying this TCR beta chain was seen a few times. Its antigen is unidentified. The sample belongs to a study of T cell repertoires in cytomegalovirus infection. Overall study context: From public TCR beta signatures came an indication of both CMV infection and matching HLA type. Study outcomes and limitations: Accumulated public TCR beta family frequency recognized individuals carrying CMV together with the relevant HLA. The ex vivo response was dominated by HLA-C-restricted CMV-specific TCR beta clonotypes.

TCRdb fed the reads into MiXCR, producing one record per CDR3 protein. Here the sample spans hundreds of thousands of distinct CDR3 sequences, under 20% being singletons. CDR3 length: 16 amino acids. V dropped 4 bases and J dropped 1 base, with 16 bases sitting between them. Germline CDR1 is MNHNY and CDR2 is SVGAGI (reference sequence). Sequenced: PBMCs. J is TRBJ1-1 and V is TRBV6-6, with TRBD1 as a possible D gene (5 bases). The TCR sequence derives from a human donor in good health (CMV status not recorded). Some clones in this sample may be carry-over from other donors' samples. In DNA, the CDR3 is TGTGCCAGCAGTTGGGGCCCCCCCGGGCAGAACACTGAAGCTTTCTTT. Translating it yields CASSWGPPGQNTEAFF.